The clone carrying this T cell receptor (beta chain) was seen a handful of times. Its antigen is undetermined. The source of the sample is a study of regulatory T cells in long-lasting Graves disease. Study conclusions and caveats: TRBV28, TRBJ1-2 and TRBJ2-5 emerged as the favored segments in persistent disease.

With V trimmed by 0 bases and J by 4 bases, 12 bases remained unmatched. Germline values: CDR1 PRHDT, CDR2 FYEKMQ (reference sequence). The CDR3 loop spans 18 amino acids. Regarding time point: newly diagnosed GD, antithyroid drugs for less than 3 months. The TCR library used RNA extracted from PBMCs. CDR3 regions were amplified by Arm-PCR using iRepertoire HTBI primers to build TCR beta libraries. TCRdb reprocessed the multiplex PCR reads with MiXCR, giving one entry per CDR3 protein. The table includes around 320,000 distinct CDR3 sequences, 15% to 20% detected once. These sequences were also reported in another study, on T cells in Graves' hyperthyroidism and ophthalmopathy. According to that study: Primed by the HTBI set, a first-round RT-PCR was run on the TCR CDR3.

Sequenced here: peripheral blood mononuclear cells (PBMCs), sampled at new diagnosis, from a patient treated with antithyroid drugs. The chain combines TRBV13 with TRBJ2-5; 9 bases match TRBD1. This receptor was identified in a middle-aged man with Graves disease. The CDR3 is CASSLGVSGTGIRETQYF. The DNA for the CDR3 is TGTGCCAGCAGCTTAGGAGTATCCGGGACAGGGATAAGAGAGACCCAGTACTTC.